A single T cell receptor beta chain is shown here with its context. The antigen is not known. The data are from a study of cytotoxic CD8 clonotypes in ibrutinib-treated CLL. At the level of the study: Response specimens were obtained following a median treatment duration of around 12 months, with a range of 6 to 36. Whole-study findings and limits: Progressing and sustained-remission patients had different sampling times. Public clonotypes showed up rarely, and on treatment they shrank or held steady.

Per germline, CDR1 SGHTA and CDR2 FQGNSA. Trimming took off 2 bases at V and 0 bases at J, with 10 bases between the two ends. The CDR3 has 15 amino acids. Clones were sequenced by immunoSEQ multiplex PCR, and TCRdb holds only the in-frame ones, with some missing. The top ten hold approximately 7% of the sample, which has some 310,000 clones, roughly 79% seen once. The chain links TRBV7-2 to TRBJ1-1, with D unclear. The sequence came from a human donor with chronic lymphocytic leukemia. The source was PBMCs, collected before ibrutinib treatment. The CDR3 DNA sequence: TGTGCCAGCAGCTTAAAGCTGGCAGTGAACACTGAAGCTTTCTTT. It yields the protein CASSLKLAVNTEAFF.